These T cell receptor beta chains were read from a single sample in a study of blood T cell repertoires in COVID-19. Produced via immunoSEQ multiplex PCR; TCRdb's table is partial and in-frame only. Here the sample spans hundreds of thousands of clones, around 87% being singletons. The source material was peripheral blood. Receptors originate from a woman aged 40 to 50 with COVID-19, enrolled during active disease. CDR3s include the opening cysteine and the closing phenylalanine or tryptophan. Fields, in order: V gene, clone size, D gene, J gene, CDR3 protein, CDR3 DNA. A D gene is named only where the DNA matches it firmly. Clone size appears in some rows only: once, few, many, or a class for an expanded clone.

>TRBV28|once|.|TRBJ2-3
CASRGLGQGDRGAPTDTQYF
TGTGCCAGCAGGGGGCTAGGGCAGGGTGATCGAGGAGCCCCCACAGATACGCAGTATTTT
>TRBV11-3|once|TRBD2|TRBJ2-1
CASSLDPGLAGFNEQFF
TGTGCCAGCAGCTTAGACCCGGGACTAGCGGGATTCAATGAGCAGTTCTTC
>TRBV15|.|.|TRBJ1-4
CATRGRSGEKLFF
TGTGCCACCCGAGGGAGGTCCGGCGAAAAACTGTTTTTT
>TRBV5-4|.|.|TRBJ2-1
CASGARQFSYNEQFF
TGTGCCAGCGGCGCGAGACAGTTCTCCTACAATGAGCAGTTCTTC
>TRBV7-9|once|TRBD1|TRBJ1-2
CASSLPGQGKDYGYTF
TGTGCCAGCAGTCTACCGGGACAGGGGAAGGACTATGGCTACACCTTC
>TRBV11-2|.|.|TRBJ2-7
CASSLWGLLYEQYF
TGTGCCAGCAGCTTATGGGGACTCCTCTACGAGCAGTACTTC
>TRBV5-1|.|.|TRBJ2-3
CASSWLTGDSTDTQYF
TGCGCCAGCAGCTGGCTAACGGGAGATTCCACAGATACGCAGTATTTT
>TRBV6-2/TRBV6-3|.|.|TRBJ1-1
CASSPHGDRTEAFF
TGTGCCAGCAGTCCCCACGGCGACAGGACAGAAGCTTTCTTT
>TRBV3-1/TRBV3-2|.|TRBD2|TRBJ2-1
CASSQVGVGLAGVEQFF
TGTGCCAGCAGCCAAGTCGGGGTCGGACTAGCGGGAGTTGAGCAGTTCTTC
>TRBV30|.|.|TRBJ2-7
CAWSHPGHSVSYEQYF
TGTGCCTGGAGCCACCCGGGACACTCAGTGTCCTACGAGCAGTACTTC
>TRBV2|.|.|TRBJ2-3
CASQLGGVSTDTQYF
TGTGCCAGCCAATTAGGGGGGGTTAGCACAGATACGCAGTATTTT
>TRBV5-1|.|TRBD1|TRBJ2-3
CASSTLTGDTDTQYF
TGCGCCAGCAGCACCCTGACAGGGGACACAGATACGCAGTATTTT
>TRBV6-1|.|TRBD1|TRBJ1-4
CASSEPPAGGLRATNEKLFF
TGTGCCAGCAGTGAACCCCCGGCAGGGGGCTTAAGAGCAACTAATGAAAAACTGTTTTTT
>TRBV4-1|once|TRBD2|TRBJ2-3
CASSQLGTSATDTQYF
TGCGCCAGCAGCCAACTAGGGACTAGCGCTACAGATACGCAGTATTTT
>TRBV10-3|.|TRBD1|TRBJ1-1
CAISDDREYTEAFF
TGTGCCATCAGTGACGACAGGGAGTACACTGAAGCTTTCTTT
>TRBV5-1|once|TRBD1|TRBJ1-4
CASSLGTGNEKLFF
TGCGCCAGCAGCTTGGGGACAGGGAATGAAAAACTGTTTTTT
>TRBV5-5|.|.|TRBJ1-1
CASSFGLLNTEAFF
TGTGCCAGCAGCTTTGGACTCCTGAACACTGAAGCTTTCTTT
>TRBV5-4|once|.|TRBJ2-7
CASQGTSSYEQYF
TGTGCCAGCCAGGGGACCAGCTCCTACGAGCAGTACTTC
>TRBV7-2|once|TRBD2|TRBJ2-5
CASSRSGAQETQYF
TGTGCCAGCAGCCGTAGCGGGGCACAAGAGACCCAGTACTTC
>TRBV7-2|.|.|TRBJ1-1
CASSSTPEAPTRQEAFF
TGTGCCAGCAGCTCCACCCCAGAGGCGCCGACCCGTCAAGAAGCTTTCTTT
>TRBV9|.|TRBD2|TRBJ2-5
CASSVAGGQMKETQYF
TGTGCCAGCAGCGTAGCGGGGGGGCAAATGAAAGAGACCCAGTACTTC
>TRBV5-5|.|TRBD1|TRBJ1-4
CASSVLLGGTNEKLFF
TGTGCCAGCAGCGTCCTATTAGGGGGCACTAATGAAAAACTGTTTTTT
>TRBV5-1|.|TRBD1|TRBJ2-7
CASSSEGQGAREQYF
TGCGCCAGCAGCTCCGAGGGACAGGGGGCGCGGGAGCAGTACTTC
>TRBV27|.|TRBD2|TRBJ2-7
CASRRGTGGLNEQYF
TGTGCCAGCAGAAGGGGAACGGGGGGGTTAAACGAGCAGTACTTC
>TRBV29-1|.|TRBD1|TRBJ2-1
CSARDRGNSGTSLIYNEQFF
TGCAGCGCTAGGGACAGGGGGAACTCCGGTACTAGCCTTATCTACAATGAGCAGTTCTTC
>TRBV20-1|.|TRBD1|TRBJ2-4
CSASKAGGTNIQYF
TGCAGTGCTAGTAAGGCAGGGGGTACGAACATTCAGTACTTC
>TRBV28|.|.|TRBJ2-7
CASSPLTGYEQYF
TGTGCCAGCAGTCCTCTGACAGGATACGAGCAGTACTTC
>TRBV2|few|.|TRBJ1-5
CASSGDIGNQPQHF
TGTGCCAGCAGTGGGGACATTGGCAATCAGCCCCAGCATTTT
>TRBV9|.|TRBD1|TRBJ2-7
CASSSRTGEEDEQYF
TGTGCCAGCAGCTCTCGGACAGGGGAAGAGGACGAGCAGTACTTC
>TRBV7-9|.|TRBD2|TRBJ2-1
CASSVGLLINEQFF
TGTGCCAGCAGCGTGGGACTATTAATCAATGAGCAGTTCTTC
>TRBV5-1|.|.|TRBJ2-3
CASSNSGALTDTQYF
TGCGCCAGCAGCAACAGTGGCGCCCTCACAGATACGCAGTATTTT
>TRBV19|.|TRBD1|TRBJ2-1
CASSIPPIQGSFNNEQFF
TGTGCCAGTAGTATACCCCCTATACAGGGGAGCTTTAACAATGAGCAGTTCTTC
>TRBV6-5|few|.|TRBJ1-5
CASGTVVDQPQHF
TGTGCCTCCGGCACAGTAGTCGATCAGCCCCAGCATTTT
>TRBV29-1|.|.|TRBJ2-1
CSVGSREAEQFF
TGCAGCGTTGGCTCCAGGGAGGCTGAGCAGTTCTTC
>TRBV5-1|.|TRBD1|TRBJ1-2
CASSLAEQGAISGYTF
TGCGCCAGCAGCTTGGCCGAACAGGGGGCTATAAGTGGCTACACCTTC
>TRBV30|.|TRBD1|TRBJ2-7
CAWSPRSTGGYEQYF
TGTGCCTGGAGTCCTCGATCGACAGGGGGCTACGAGCAGTACTTC
>TRBV5-4|.|.|TRBJ1-2
CASSLGRPNYGYTF
TGTGCCAGCAGCTTGGGGAGACCTAACTATGGCTACACCTTC
>TRBV7-2|.|.|TRBJ1-1
CASSLVGAGTEAFF
TGTGCCAGCAGCTTAGTAGGGGCTGGGACTGAAGCTTTCTTT
>TRBV28|.|TRBD1|TRBJ2-7
CASTPGDRAYEQYF
TGTGCCAGCACCCCAGGGGACAGGGCCTACGAGCAGTACTTC